The 4 T cell receptor beta chains below were found in one sample sequenced in a study of OX40 agonist ivuxolimab in advanced cancers. Sequenced by immunoSEQ multiplex PCR; TCRdb stores in-frame clones only, minus some. This sample carries about 13,000 clones, around two thirds of them seen once, and the ten largest clones take about 27%. Sequenced material: CD4+ or CD8+ T cells sorted from blood, taken in a trial of the OX40 agonist ivuxolimab. These receptors all stem from an adult with an advanced solid tumor such as melanoma, head and neck, liver or kidney cancer.

The gene calls are TRBV2 and TRBJ2-6; no clear D gene. The CDR3 has 13 amino acids. Trimming left V 6 bases short and J 0 bases short, with 3 bases between. CDR1 and CDR2 (germline): SNHLY, FYNNEI. The CDR3 nucleotides read TGTGCCAGCAGCGGCTCTGGGGCCAACGTCCTGACTTTC. Residues: CASSGSGANVLTF.

The V and J genes are TRBV19 and TRBJ2-1; TRBD2 matches 9 bases. This CDR3 spans 15 amino acids. J gave up 2 bases and V 3 bases, and 2 bases lay outside the gene matches. Germline V lookup: CDR1 LNHDA, CDR2 SQIVND (reference sequence). This CDR3 reads CASSMAGGPYNEQFF. The CDR3 DNA follows: TGTGCCAGTAGTATGGCGGGGGGGCCCTACAATGAGCAGTTCTTC.

This clone was seen more than once but under ten times. CDR3 sequence: CASRPSGYLEEAFF. CDR3 bases: TGCGCCAGCAGACCTTCGGGGTACTTAGAGGAAGCTTTCTTT. This chain links TRBV10-2 with TRBJ1-1, with D unclear. Germline CDR1 WSHSY, CDR2 SAAADI. The CDR3 spans 14 residues. V gave up 6 bases and J gave up 8 bases, with 19 bases separating them.

The chain is built from TRBV28 and TRBJ2-3, with 8 bases identical to TRBD1. CDR1 and CDR2 from the germline V gene are MDHEN and SYDVKM. The CDR3 is made up of 14 amino acids. J gave up 1 base and V 5 bases, and 2 bases lay outside the gene matches. The CDR3 nucleotides read TGTGCCAGCAGTGTGGACAGGGGCACAGATACGCAGTATTTT. It codes for CASSVDRGTDTQYF.